A single sample is the source of the 7 T cell receptor beta chains below, sequenced in a study of blood T cell repertoires in COVID-19. The data were produced by immunoSEQ multiplex PCR, yet TCRdb's version contains in-frame clones alone and is incomplete. Among about 350,000 clones listed, approximately 86% were seen once. Sequencing used peripheral blood. These TCRs come from a woman aged 60-70 years with COVID-19, enrolled during active disease.

The chain combines TRBV5-4 with TRBJ2-6, with a weak D call TRBD1 (5 bases). Germline CDR1 is SGHNT and CDR2 is YYREEE (reference sequence). The CDR3 contains 16 residues. The V and J ends lost 5 bases and 0 bases respectively, with 12 bases between them. The CDR3 region has the DNA TGTGCCAGCAGAGGGGCGGTCTTCTCTGGGGCCAACGTCCTGACTTTC. Translating it yields CASRGAVFSGANVLTF.

This sequence joins TRBV5-1 and TRBJ1-2; 7 nucleotides match TRBD1. This CDR3 is 13 amino acids long. The V gene's germline CDR1 is SGHRS and CDR2 YFSETQ. The junction had 7 bases not matched to a gene; V was cut back by 4 bases and J by 7 bases. The CDR3 region is CASSGQAKGGYTF. The CDR3 DNA is TGCGCCAGCAGCGGACAGGCCAAGGGTGGCTACACCTTC. Together with reference TRBV5-1 and TRBJ1-2, the CDR3 gives the full variable domain: KAGVTQTPRYLIKTRGQQVTLSCSPISGHRSVSWYQQTPGQGLQFLFEYFSETQRNKGNFPGRFSGRQFSNSRSEMNVSTLELGDSALYLCASSGQAKGGYTFGSGTRLTVV.

The V call is TRBV7-7, the J call TRBJ2-2, with 12 bases matching TRBD2. V was pared by 5 bases and J by 2 bases, with 6 bases of the junction left unmatched. Germline assignment: CDR1 SSHAT and CDR2 FNYEAQ (reference sequence). CDR3 size: 17 residues. The CDR3 nucleotides are TGTGCCAGCAGCCGGGGACTAGCGGGCGTTAACACCGGGGAGCTGTTTTTT. This encodes CASSRGLAGVNTGELFF. The variable domain in full, completed from reference TRBV7-7 and TRBJ2-2, reads GAGVSQSPRYKVTKRGQDVTLRCDPISSHATLYWYQQALGQGPEFLTYFNYEAQPDKSGLPSDRFSAERPEGSISTLTIQRTEQRDSAMYRCASSRGLAGVNTGELFFGEGSRLTVL.

The rearrangement links TRBV5-3 to TRBJ2-7; D call uncertain. TRBV5-3 has ORF status, its function being uncertain. CDR3 length equals 14 residues. Trimming pared 9 bases from V and 5 bases from J, leaving 21 bases between. This chain's CDR3 is CAKPSPWQINEQYF. DNA of the CDR3: TGTGCCAAACCCTCCCCGTGGCAAATCAACGAGCAGTACTTC.

V usage is TRBV11-2 and J usage is TRBJ1-2; a weak D match, TRBD1 (6 bases). V lost 6 bases to trimming and J lost 1 base, with 12 bases between them. Germline CDR1 SGHAT, CDR2 FQNNGV. This CDR3 contains 14 residues. The CDR3 bases are TGTGCCAGCAGGGAGACAGGAGTTAACTATGGCTACACCTTC. Translated: CASRETGVNYGYTF.

The chain has TRBV21-1 and TRBJ2-5; the table's D call, TRBD2, has no DNA check behind it. TRBV21-1 is marked as a pseudogene. The length of the CDR3 is 15 residues. The CDR3 DNA reads TGTGCCAGCAGCAAACGTGAGCGGGGGGCAGAGACCCAGTACTTC. It yields the protein CASSKRERGAETQYF.

The chain combines TRBV19 with TRBJ2-7, with TRBD1 matching 9 bases. CDR1 LNHDA and CDR2 SQIVND come from the germline V gene (reference sequence). Germline trimming cut 6 bases from V and 3 bases from J; bases unmatched to any gene: 9. The CDR3 consists of 15 residues. CDR3 in DNA: TGTGCCAGTAGCCTTCTACAGGGGGCGTACTACGAGCAGTACTTC. Protein product: CASSLLQGAYYEQYF. The full variable domain, in which reference TRBV19 and TRBJ2-7 provide the parts outside the CDR3, is DGGITQSPKYLFRKEGQNVTLSCEQNLNHDAMYWYRQDPGQGLRLIYYSQIVNDFQKGDIAEGYSVSREKKESFPLTVTSAQKNPTAFYLCASSLLQGAYYEQYFGPGTRLTVT.